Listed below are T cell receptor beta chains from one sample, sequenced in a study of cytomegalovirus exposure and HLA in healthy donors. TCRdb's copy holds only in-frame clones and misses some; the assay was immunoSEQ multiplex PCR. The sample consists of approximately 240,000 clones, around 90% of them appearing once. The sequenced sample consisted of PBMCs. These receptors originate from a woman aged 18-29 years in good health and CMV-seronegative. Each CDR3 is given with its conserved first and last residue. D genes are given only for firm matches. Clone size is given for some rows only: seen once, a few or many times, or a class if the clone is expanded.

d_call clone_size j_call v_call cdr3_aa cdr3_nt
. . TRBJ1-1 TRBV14 CASSQSWGGTEAFF TGTGCCAGCAGCCAAAGCTGGGGAGGAACTGAAGCTTTCTTT
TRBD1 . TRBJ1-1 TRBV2 CASAAFRDRGTGAEAFF TGTGCCAGCGCTGCATTTAGGGACAGGGGCACGGGGGCTGAAGCTTTCTTT
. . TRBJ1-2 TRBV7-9 CASSLSPGQRSYGYTF TGTGCCAGCAGCTTGTCCCCAGGACAGCGGAGCTATGGCTACACCTTC
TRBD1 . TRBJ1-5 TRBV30 CAWSRIQGVQPQHF TGTGCCTGGAGCCGTATACAGGGGGTCCAGCCCCAGCATTTT
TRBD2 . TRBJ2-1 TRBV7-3 CASSHGLAGGGEQFF TGTGCCAGCAGCCACGGACTAGCGGGAGGAGGGGAGCAGTTCTTC
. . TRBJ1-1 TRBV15 CATSRGDTNEAFF TGTGCCACCAGCAGGGGGGACACGAATGAAGCTTTCTTT
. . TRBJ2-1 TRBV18 CASSAATSSNEQFF TGTGCCAGCTCAGCAGCCACTAGTTCCAATGAGCAGTTCTTC
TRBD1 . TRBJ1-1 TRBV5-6 CASSSRTGLTEAFF TGTGCCAGCAGCTCCCGGACAGGGCTCACTGAAGCTTTCTTT
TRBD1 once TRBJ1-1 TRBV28 CASRTGVNTEAFF TGTGCCAGCAGGACAGGGGTCAACACTGAAGCTTTCTTT
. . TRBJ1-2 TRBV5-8 CASSLLQGWYGYTF TGTGCCAGCAGCTTGCTCCAGGGGTGGTATGGCTACACCTTC